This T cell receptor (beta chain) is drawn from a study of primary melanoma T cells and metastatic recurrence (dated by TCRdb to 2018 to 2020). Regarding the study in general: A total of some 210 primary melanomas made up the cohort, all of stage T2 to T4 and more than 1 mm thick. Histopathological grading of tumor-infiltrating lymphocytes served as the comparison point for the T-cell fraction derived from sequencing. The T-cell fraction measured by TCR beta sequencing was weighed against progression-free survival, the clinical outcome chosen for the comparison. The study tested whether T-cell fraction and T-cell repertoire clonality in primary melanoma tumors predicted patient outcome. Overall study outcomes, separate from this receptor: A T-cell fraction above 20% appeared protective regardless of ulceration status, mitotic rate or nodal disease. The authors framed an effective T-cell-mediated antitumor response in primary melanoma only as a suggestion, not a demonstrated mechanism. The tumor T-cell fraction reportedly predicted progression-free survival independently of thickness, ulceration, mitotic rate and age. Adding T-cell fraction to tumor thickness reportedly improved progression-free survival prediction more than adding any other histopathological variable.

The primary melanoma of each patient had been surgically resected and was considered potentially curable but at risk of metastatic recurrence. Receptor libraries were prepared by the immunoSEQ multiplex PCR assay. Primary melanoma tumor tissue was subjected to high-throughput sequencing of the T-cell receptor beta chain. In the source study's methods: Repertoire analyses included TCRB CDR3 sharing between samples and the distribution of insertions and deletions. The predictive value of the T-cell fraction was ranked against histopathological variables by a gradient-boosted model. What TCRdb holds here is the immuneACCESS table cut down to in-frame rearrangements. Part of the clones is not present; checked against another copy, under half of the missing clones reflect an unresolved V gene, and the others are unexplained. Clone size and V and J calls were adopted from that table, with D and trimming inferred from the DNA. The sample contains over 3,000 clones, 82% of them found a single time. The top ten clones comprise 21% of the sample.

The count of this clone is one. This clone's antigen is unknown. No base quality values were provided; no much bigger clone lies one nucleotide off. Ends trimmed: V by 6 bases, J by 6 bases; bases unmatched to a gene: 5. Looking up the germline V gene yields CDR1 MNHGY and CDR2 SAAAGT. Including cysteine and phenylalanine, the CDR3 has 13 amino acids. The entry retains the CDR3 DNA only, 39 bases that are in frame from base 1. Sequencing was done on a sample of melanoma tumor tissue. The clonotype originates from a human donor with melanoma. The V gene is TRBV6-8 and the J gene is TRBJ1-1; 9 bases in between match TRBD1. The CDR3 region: CASRYRGQAEAFF. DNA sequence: TGTGCCAGCAGATACAGGGGGCAGGCTGAAGCTTTCTTT.